This TCR beta chain was obtained from a study of CD8 T cells in ankylosing spondylitis. Study conclusions and caveats: From matched ankylosing spondylitis synovial fluid, disease-linked clones were reportedly recovered at significantly enriched levels.

This clonotype occurred many times. Antigen unknown. CDR1 is SGHVS and CDR2 is FNYEAQ in the germline V gene. V gave up 5 bases and J gave up 0 bases; unmatched junction bases: 4. This CDR3 is built from 15 residues. TCRdb fed the 5' RACE reads into MiXCR, producing one record per CDR3 protein. The sample carries around 88,000 distinct CDR3 sequences, about 9% recorded once. The material sequenced was blood, either unsorted or a sorted T cell fraction (not recorded which). The gene calls are TRBV7-6 and TRBJ2-1; 7 bases map to TRBD1. The receptor was isolated from a male donor with ankylosing spondylitis or in good health (not recorded which). Written as DNA, the CDR3 is TGTGCCAGCAGCCCCGGGACAGCCTCCTACAATGAGCAGTTCTTC. Translation: CASSPGTASYNEQFF.